Sequencing of this T cell receptor (beta chain) was carried out in a study of T cells after yellow fever vaccination. CDR3 size: 14 residues. After removal of 6 bases from V and 4 bases from J, the junction contained 4 bases not matched to a gene. Germline lookup yields CDR1 ENHRY and CDR2 SYGVKD. TCRdb independently ran MiXCR on the 5' RACE reads; one entry per CDR3 protein. The data show some 350,000 distinct CDR3 sequences, 8% to 10% seen once. V gene TRBV10-3 combines with J gene TRBJ2-2; 8 nucleotides align to TRBD2. Sequencing used PBMCs, obtained on the day of the first yellow fever vaccination. The receptor was isolated from a man between 18 and 35 years old who received the YFV17D yellow fever vaccine. The CDR3 sequence is CAIRSGGGTGELFF. The CDR3 DNA sequence: TGTGCCATCAGAAGCGGGGGAGGCACCGGGGAGCTGTTTTTT.